This is a list of T cell receptor beta chains from one sample in a study of tumor T cells in aggressive B-cell lymphoma. Repertoires were generated with immunoSEQ multiplex PCR, while TCRdb's copy carries only in-frame clones and drops some. This table has roughly 4,000 clones, approximately 80% appearing once. Sequencing was carried out using tumor tissue. The receptors here all came from an adult with diffuse large B cell lymphoma. Each CDR3 is given with its conserved first and last residue. D genes are given only for firm matches. The size of a clone is reported for some rows only, either as once, few or many, or as a class for expanded clones.

size | J | V | D | CDR3 | DNA
- | TRBJ2-3 | TRBV5-1 | TRBD2 | CASSFLAGGRGSTDTQYF | TGCGCCAGCAGCTTCCTAGCGGGAGGGCGAGGGTCCACAGATACGCAGTATTTT
- | TRBJ1-1 | TRBV10-2 | - | CASSDIQKPPNTEAFF | TGCGCCAGCAGTGACATACAGAAACCCCCGAACACTGAAGCTTTCTTT
- | TRBJ2-3 | TRBV7-8 | TRBD1 | CASSRQGWGTDTQYF | TGTGCCAGCAGCCGACAGGGCTGGGGCACAGATACGCAGTATTTT
- | TRBJ2-2 | TRBV7-2 | - | CASSLGGGGELFF | TGTGCCAGCAGCTTAGGAGGGGGCGGGGAGCTGTTTTTT
- | TRBJ2-1 | TRBV5-1 | TRBD1 | CASSRTGGDEQFF | TGCGCCAGCAGCCGGACAGGGGGGGATGAGCAGTTCTTC
few | TRBJ1-4 | TRBV5-6 | TRBD1 | CASSPIGTGYEKLFF | TGTGCCAGCAGCCCAATCGGGACAGGGTATGAAAAACTGTTTTTT
- | TRBJ1-1 | TRBV7-6 | - | CASSLGAQTEAFF | TGTGCCAGCAGCTTAGGAGCTCAAACTGAAGCTTTCTTT
- | TRBJ2-3 | TRBV5-1 | TRBD2 | CASSPSRAGGTSSTDAQYF | TGCGCCAGCAGCCCTAGTCGCGCGGGGGGGACCTCTAGCACAGATGCGCAGTATTTT
- | TRBJ2-1 | TRBV19 | - | CATLRGNEQFF | TGTGCCACCCTTCGCGGGAATGAGCAGTTCTTC
- | TRBJ2-3 | TRBV6-1 | TRBD2 | CASSGLRGGVTDTQYF | TGTGCCAGCAGTGGGCTGCGCGGGGGGGTCACAGATACGCAGTATTTT
- | TRBJ2-2 | TRBV19 | - | CASSIEKGIGELFF | TGTGCCAGTAGTATAGAGAAGGGGATCGGGGAGCTGTTTTTT
- | TRBJ2-7 | TRBV28 | - | CASSSQWGEAYEQYF | TGTGCCAGCAGTTCCCAATGGGGGGAAGCCTACGAGCAGTACTTC
- | TRBJ2-7 | TRBV13 | TRBD2 | CASTMGGDMSYEQYF | TGTGCCAGCACCATGGGAGGGGATATGTCCTACGAGCAGTACTTC
- | TRBJ1-1 | TRBV5-1 | TRBD1 | CASSLQGEDTEAFF | TGCGCCAGCAGCTTACAGGGGGAGGACACTGAAGCTTTCTTT
- | TRBJ2-1 | TRBV11-2 | TRBD2 | CASSLVSGVSREQFF | TGTGCCAGCAGCTTAGTTAGCGGGGTGAGCCGGGAGCAGTTCTTC
- | TRBJ2-3 | TRBV6-1 | - | CASSEGSRPDTQYF | TGTGCCAGCAGTGAAGGGTCGAGGCCAGATACGCAGTATTTT
- | TRBJ1-4 | TRBV7-9 | TRBD1 | CASSPLTGADEKLFF | TGTGCCAGCAGCCCCCTAACAGGGGCGGATGAAAAACTGTTTTTT
- | TRBJ2-1 | TRBV5-1 | TRBD2 | CASSFGTSGRSGNEQFF | TGCGCCAGCAGCTTTGGGACTAGCGGGAGGTCCGGCAATGAGCAGTTCTTC
- | TRBJ2-1 | TRBV5-8 | TRBD2 | CASSLVASGNNEQFF | TGTGCCAGCAGCTTGGTGGCTAGCGGCAACAATGAGCAGTTCTTC
- | TRBJ1-1 | TRBV6-5 | - | CASSYRSRAVEAFF | TGTGCCAGCAGTTACCGCTCCAGGGCGGTGGAGGCTTTCTTT
- | TRBJ1-5 | TRBV23-1 | - | CASSQPPGDNQPQHF | TGCGCCAGCAGTCAACCCCCCGGTGACAATCAGCCCCAGCATTTT
- | TRBJ2-5 | TRBV7-3 | TRBD2 | CASSLTSGGPGETQYF | TGTGCCAGCAGCTTGACTAGCGGGGGCCCTGGAGAGACCCAGTACTTC
- | TRBJ1-1 | TRBV2 | - | CASSQGSTEAFF | TGTGCCAGCAGTCAGGGGAGTACTGAAGCTTTCTTT
- | TRBJ1-2 | TRBV29-1 | - | CSVSVDYGYTF | TGCAGCGTTAGCGTTGATTATGGCTACACCTTC
once | TRBJ1-1 | TRBV5-1 | - | CASSGGGVEAFF | TGCGCCAGCAGCGGAGGGGGGGTTGAAGCTTTCTTT
once | TRBJ2-5 | TRBV12-5 | - | CASVEGSARDSETQYF | TGTGCTAGTGTCGAGGGCTCCGCGCGGGATTCAGAGACCCAGTACTTC
- | TRBJ2-7 | TRBV6-1 | - | CASSELAPSGYEQYF | TGTGCCAGCAGTGAACTCGCTCCCTCGGGATACGAGCAGTACTTC
once | TRBJ1-3 | TRBV19 | - | CASTVKRPTYSGNTIYF | TGTGCCAGTACGGTCAAGAGGCCAACTTACTCTGGAAACACCATATATTTT
- | TRBJ2-7 | TRBV7-9 | TRBD1 | CASSYQGAREQYF | TGTGCCAGCAGCTACCAGGGGGCGAGAGAGCAGTACTTC
- | TRBJ1-1 | TRBV19 | - | CASALSSGAKAFF | TGTGCCAGTGCTCTCTCAAGCGGCGCCAAAGCTTTCTTT